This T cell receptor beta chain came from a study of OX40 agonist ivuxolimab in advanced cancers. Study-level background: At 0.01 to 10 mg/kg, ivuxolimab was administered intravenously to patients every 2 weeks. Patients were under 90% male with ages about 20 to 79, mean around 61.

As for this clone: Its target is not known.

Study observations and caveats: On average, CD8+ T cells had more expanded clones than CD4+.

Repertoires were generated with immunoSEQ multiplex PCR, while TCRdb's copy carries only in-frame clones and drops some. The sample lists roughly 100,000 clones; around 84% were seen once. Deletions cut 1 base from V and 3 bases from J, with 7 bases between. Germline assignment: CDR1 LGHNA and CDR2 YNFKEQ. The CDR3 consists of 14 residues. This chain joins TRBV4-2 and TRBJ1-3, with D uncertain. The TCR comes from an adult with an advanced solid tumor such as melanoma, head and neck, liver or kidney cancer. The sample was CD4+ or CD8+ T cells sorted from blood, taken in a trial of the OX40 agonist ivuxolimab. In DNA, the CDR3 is TGTGCCAGCAGCCAAGTAAGGGATGGAAACACCATATATTTT. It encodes CASSQVRDGNTIYF.